A selection of T cell receptor beta chains follows, all from one sample in a study of regulatory T cells in long-lasting Graves disease. TCRdb itself ran the multiplex PCR reads through MiXCR, one entry per CDR3 protein. The sample has about 370,000 distinct CDR3 sequences, around 15% seen once. The material was peripheral blood mononuclear cells (PBMCs), obtained at new diagnosis, from a patient treated with antithyroid drugs. These TCRs come from a female donor with Graves disease. CDR3s include the opening cysteine and the closing phenylalanine or tryptophan. A D gene is named only where the DNA matches it firmly. Expanded clones are given a class, and other clones once, few, many or no size at all.

TRBV18	few	TRBJ1-4	NA	TGTGCCAGCTCACCACGGACCGAAGATGAAAAACTGTTTTTT	CASSPRTEDEKLFF
TRBV10-3	few	TRBJ2-2	TRBD1	TGTGCCATCAGGAACGGACAGGGGGACACCGGGGAGCTGTTTTTT	CAIRNGQGDTGELFF
TRBV5-1	NA	TRBJ2-1	NA	TGCGCCAGCAGCTCAGATCGCGGACGGGGCGCCGAGTTCTTC	CASSSDRGRGAEFF
TRBV10-3	NA	TRBJ1-1	NA	TGTGCCATCCGAGCGACGAGGGGGGAAGCTTTCTTT	CAIRATRGEAFF
TRBV2	many	TRBJ1-5	TRBD1	TGTGCCAGCAGGGGGGACAGGGACGGCAATCAGCCCCAGCATTTT	CASRGDRDGNQPQHF
TRBV7-3	many	TRBJ2-1	NA	TGTGCCAGCAGGCTAGAACCCTACAATGAGCAGTTCTTC	CASRLEPYNEQFF
TRBV28	many	TRBJ2-7	NA	TGTGCCAGCAGTCCGAAGGGGGGAAAGAGCTCCTACGAGCAGTACTTC	CASSPKGGKSSYEQYF
TRBV5-1	NA	TRBJ1-1	NA	TGCGCCAGCACCCCACTGCTTCGGAGCTCTGAAGCTTTCTTT	CASTPLLRSSEAFF
TRBV11-2	many	TRBJ2-2	NA	TGTGCCAGCAGCTACACAGGGCGGGACACCGGGGAGCTGTTTTTT	CASSYTGRDTGELFF
TRBV2	NA	TRBJ2-5	TRBD1	TGTGCCAGCCCGAGGGAAGACAGGGATCAACAGACCCAGTACTTC	CASPREDRDQQTQYF
TRBV9	many	TRBJ2-2	TRBD1	TGTGCCAGCAGCGCGGGGACAGGCCGGACCGGGGAGCTGTTTTTT	CASSAGTGRTGELFF
TRBV7-9	many	TRBJ1-6	NA	TGTGCCAGCCACCCATCTTATAATTCACCCCTCCACTTT	CASHPSYNSPLHF
TRBV7-9	many	TRBJ1-2	TRBD1	TGTGCCAGCAGCTTGGCCAGGGACAGACCATATGGCTACACCTTC	CASSLARDRPYGYTF
TRBV7-6	many	TRBJ1-2	NA	TGTGCCAGCAGCTTAGCGGCAGAAGCCCCTAACTATGGCTACACCTTC	CASSLAAEAPNYGYTF
TRBV28	many	TRBJ2-7	NA	TGTGCCAGCAGTTTATTGACACCGGACGAGCAGTACTTC	CASSLLTPDEQYF
TRBV14	NA	TRBJ2-7	NA	TGTGCCAGCAGCCAAGATGGGGGTCGGGACCCTTACGAGCAGTACTTC	CASSQDGGRDPYEQYF
TRBV10-3	NA	TRBJ1-6	NA	TGTGCCATCAGTGAGGGCCTTCCGCGCAGTCGACAGGACAAAAATTCACCCCTCCACTTT	CAISEGLPRSRQDKNSPLHF
TRBV4-1	many	TRBJ1-1	TRBD1	TGCGCCAGCAGCCAAACACAGGGGATCACTGAAGCTTTCTTT	CASSQTQGITEAFF
TRBV2	NA	TRBJ2-3	TRBD2	TGTGCCAGCAGCGTCAGCGGGGGGGCGTTCGCAGATACGCAGTATTTT	CASSVSGGAFADTQYF
TRBV2	many	TRBJ2-2	TRBD2	TGTGCCAGCAGTCGAAGACTAGCGGGGGGGCCGTCCGGGGAGCTGTTTTTT	CASSRRLAGGPSGELFF
TRBV7-6	NA	TRBJ2-3	NA	TGTGCCAGCAGCCCCGGGCCGGGCTCCCTTGCTGATACGCAGTATTTT	CASSPGPGSLADTQYF
TRBV7-9	few	TRBJ2-3	TRBD2	TGTGCCAGCAGCATGGCGGCGGGACTAGCGGGGGATACGCAGTATTTT	CASSMAAGLAGDTQYF
TRBV6-2/TRBV6-3	few	TRBJ1-2	TRBD1	TGTGCCAGCAGTTATAACGGGTACGGGGACAGCGCTCACGGCTACACCTTC	CASSYNGYGDSAHGYTF